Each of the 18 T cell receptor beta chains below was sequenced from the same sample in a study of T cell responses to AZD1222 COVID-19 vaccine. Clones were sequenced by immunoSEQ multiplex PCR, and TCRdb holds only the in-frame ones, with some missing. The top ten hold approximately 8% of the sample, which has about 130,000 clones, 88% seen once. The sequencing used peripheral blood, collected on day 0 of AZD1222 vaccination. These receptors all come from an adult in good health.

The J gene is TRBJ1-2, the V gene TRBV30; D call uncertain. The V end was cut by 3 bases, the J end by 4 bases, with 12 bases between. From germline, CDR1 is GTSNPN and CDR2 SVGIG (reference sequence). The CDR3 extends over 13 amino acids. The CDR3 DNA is TGTGCCTGGAGAGGAGAATTAGTCTATGGCTACACCTTC. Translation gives CAWRGELVYGYTF.

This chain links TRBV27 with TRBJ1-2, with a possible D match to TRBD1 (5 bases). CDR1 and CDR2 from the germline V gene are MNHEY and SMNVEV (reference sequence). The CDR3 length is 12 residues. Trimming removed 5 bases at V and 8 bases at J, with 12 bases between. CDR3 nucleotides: TGTGCCAGCAGTGGGGGGATTGAAGGCTACACCTTC. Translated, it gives CASSGGIEGYTF.

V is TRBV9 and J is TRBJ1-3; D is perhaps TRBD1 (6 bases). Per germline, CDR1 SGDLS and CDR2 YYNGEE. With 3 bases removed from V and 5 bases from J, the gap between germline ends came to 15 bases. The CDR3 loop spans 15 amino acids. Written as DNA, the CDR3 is TGTGCCAGCAGCGGAGGGGGGCAAGTTAGAAACACCATATATTTT. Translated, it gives CASSGGGQVRNTIYF.

In nucleotides, the CDR3 is TGTGCCAGCAGATCGGGACTAGCGGGAGGTTACGAGCAGTACTTC. This codes for CASRSGLAGGYEQYF. V and J are TRBV6-6 and TRBJ2-7; 15 bases line up with TRBD2. The germline V gene encodes CDR1 MNHNY and CDR2 SVGAGI (reference sequence). The CDR3 is 15 residues long. V trimming: 6 bases; J trimming: 4 bases; junction bases outside the gene matches: 4.

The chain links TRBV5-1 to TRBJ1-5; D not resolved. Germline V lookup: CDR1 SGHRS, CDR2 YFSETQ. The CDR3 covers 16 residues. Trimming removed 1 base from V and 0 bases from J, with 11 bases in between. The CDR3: CASSLSSVYSNQPQHF. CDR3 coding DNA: TGCGCCAGCAGCTTGTCATCAGTTTATAGCAATCAGCCCCAGCATTTT.

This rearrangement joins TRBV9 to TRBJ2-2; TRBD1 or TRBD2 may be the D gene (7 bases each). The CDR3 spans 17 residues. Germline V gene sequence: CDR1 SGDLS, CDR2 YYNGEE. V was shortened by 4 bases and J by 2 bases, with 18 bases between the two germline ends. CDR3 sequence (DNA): TGTGCCAGCAGCCCCAGGGGGGGAGCCTTAAACACCGGGGAGCTGTTTTTT. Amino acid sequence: CASSPRGGALNTGELFF. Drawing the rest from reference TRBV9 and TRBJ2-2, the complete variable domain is DSGVTQTPKHLITATGQRVTLRCSPRSGDLSVYWYQQSLDQGLQFLIQYYNGEERAKGNILERFSAQQFPDLHSELNLSSLELGDSALYFCASSPRGGALNTGELFFGEGSRLTVL.

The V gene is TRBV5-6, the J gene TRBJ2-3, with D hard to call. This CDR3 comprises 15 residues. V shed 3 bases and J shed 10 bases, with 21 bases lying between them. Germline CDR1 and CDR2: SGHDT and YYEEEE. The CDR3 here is CASSSPGVSDWAQYF. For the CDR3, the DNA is TGTGCCAGCAGCTCCCCGGGTGTGAGTGATTGGGCGCAGTATTTT.

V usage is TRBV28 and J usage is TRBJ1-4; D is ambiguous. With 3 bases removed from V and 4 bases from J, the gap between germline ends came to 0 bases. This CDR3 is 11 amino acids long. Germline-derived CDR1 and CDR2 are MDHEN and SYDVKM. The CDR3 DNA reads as TGTGCCAGCAGTTTTAATGAAAAACTGTTTTTT. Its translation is CASSFNEKLFF.

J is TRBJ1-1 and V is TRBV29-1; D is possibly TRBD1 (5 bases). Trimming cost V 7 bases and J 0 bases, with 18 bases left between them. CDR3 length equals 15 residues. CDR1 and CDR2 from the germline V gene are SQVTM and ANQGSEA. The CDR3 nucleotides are TGCAGCGGTGACGGGGGGAGGGGAGTGAACACTGAAGCTTTCTTT. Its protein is CSGDGGRGVNTEAFF.

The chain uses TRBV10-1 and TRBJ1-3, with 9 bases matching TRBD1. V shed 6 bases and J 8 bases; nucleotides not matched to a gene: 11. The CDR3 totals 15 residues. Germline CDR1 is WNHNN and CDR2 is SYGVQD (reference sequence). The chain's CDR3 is CASRSGQGQGDTIYF. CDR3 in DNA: TGCGCCAGCAGGTCCGGACAGGGGCAAGGGGACACCATATATTTT.

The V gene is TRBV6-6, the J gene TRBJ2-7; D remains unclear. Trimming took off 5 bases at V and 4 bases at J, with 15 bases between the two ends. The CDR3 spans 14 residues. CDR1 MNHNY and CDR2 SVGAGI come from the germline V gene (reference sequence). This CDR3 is CASSPSGLRYEQYF. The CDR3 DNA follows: TGTGCCAGCAGTCCGTCCGGGTTGCGGTACGAGCAGTACTTC.

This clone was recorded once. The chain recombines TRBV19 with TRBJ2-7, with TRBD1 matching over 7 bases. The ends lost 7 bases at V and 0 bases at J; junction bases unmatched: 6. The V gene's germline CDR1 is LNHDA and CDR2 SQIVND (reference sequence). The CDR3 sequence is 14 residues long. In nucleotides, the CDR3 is TGTGCCAGTAACCAAGACAGGGACTCCTACGAGCAGTACTTC. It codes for CASNQDRDSYEQYF.

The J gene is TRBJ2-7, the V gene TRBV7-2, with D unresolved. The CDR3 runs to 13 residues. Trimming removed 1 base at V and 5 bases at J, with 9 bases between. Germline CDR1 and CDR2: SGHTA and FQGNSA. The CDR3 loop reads CASSLGRANEQYF. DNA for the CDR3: TGTGCCAGCAGCTTAGGTCGAGCCAACGAGCAGTACTTC.

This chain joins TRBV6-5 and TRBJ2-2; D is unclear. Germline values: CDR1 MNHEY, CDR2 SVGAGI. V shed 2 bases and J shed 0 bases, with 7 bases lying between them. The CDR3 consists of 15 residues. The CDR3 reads CASSYQLANTGELFF. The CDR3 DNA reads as TGTGCCAGCAGTTACCAACTGGCGAACACCGGGGAGCTGTTTTTT.

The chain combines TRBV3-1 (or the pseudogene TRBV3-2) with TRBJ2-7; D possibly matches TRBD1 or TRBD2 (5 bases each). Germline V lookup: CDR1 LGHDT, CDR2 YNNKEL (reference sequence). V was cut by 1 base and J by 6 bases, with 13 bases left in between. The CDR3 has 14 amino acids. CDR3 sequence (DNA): TGTGCCAGCAGCCAAGGAGGGGCCCCAGGCGAGCAGTACTTC. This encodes CASSQGGAPGEQYF.

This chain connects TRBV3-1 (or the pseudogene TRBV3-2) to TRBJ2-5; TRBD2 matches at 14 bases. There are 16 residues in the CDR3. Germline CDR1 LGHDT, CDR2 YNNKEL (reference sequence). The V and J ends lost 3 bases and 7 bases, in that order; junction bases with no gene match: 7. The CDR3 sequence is CASSQLGLAGALTQYF. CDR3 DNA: TGTGCCAGCAGCCAGTTGGGACTAGCGGGGGCTCTGACCCAGTACTTC.

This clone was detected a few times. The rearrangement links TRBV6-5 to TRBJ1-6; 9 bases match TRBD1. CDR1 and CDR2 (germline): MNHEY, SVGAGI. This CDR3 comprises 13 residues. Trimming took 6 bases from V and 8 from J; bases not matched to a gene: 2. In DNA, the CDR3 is TGTGCCAGCAGCGGACAGGGGCATTCACCCCTCCACTTT. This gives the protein CASSGQGHSPLHF.

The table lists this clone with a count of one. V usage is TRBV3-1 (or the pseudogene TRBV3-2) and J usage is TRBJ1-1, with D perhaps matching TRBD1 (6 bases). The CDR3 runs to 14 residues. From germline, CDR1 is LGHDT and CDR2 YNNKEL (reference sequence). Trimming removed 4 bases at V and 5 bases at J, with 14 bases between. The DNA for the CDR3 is TGTGCCAGCAGCCCGGGGAGGGGGGAGACTGAAGCTTTCTTT. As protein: CASSPGRGETEAFF.